The entry that follows covers one T cell receptor (beta chain) sequence. Antigen unknown. This record belongs to a study of cytomegalovirus exposure and HLA in healthy donors. PCR amplification relied on 60 Vbeta primers (plus 13 Jbeta primers). Clones were sequenced by immunoSEQ multiplex PCR, and TCRdb holds only the in-frame ones, with some missing. This table holds about 98,000 clones, over 65% found once. The study's findings and limits: TCR beta chains numbering more than 150 were designated cytomegalovirus-associated.

The CDR3 runs 14 residues. Germline V gene sequence: CDR1 MNHEY, CDR2 SVGAGI. J gave up 2 bases and V 6 bases, and 2 bases lay outside the gene matches. Material: PBMCs. This receptor was obtained from a man aged 55 to 70 in good health and CMV-seropositive. V is TRBV6-5 and J is TRBJ2-7, with 12 nucleotides matching TRBD2. DNA for the CDR3: TGTGCCAGCAGCCTAGCGGGGGGGCCCTACGAGCAGTACTTC. It yields the protein CASSLAGGPYEQYF.